The source of this TCR beta chain is a study of blood T cell repertoires in COVID-19. Study background: The study drew acute and convalescent COVID-19 samples from the United States, Italy and Spain. T cells, B-cell-depleted T cells, or PBMCs supplied cDNA or gDNA.

Study processing details: For nucleated cells, counts were estimated from reference gene primer amplification. TCRdb keeps only in-frame clones here, not all; method: immunoSEQ multiplex PCR. V and J calls and clone size are as listed in that table; D and trimming were resolved from the DNA. The profile shows about 130,000 clones, around 85% of them singletons. After removal of 5 bases from V and 12 bases from J, the junction contained 10 bases not matched to a gene. The CDR3 has 16 residues. Germline lookup yields CDR1 SNHLY and CDR2 FYNNEI. The chain carries TRBV2 and TRBJ2-1; the match to TRBD2 covers 16 bases. This receptor was obtained from a human donor in a cohort sampled during active COVID-19. Input material: peripheral blood. The CDR3 reads CASSSGLAGGLPAQFF. DNA of the CDR3: TGTGCCAGCAGTTCGGGACTAGCGGGGGGGCTTCCTGCGCAGTTCTTC.